The rows below give T cell receptor beta chains drawn from one sample of a study of blood T cell repertoires in COVID-19. Libraries were prepared by immunoSEQ multiplex PCR; TCRdb keeps only in-frame clonotypes and omits some of them. The data contain about 330,000 clones, 65% to 85% of them singletons. Sequencing input: peripheral blood. These receptors all stem from a woman aged 50 to 65 with acute or convalescent COVID-19. Both conserved end residues are part of each CDR3. A D gene is named only where the DNA matches it firmly. Where a row states a size, it is once, few, many or the class of an expanded clone; other rows omit it.

J gene: TRBJ1-1
D gene: TRBD1
clone size: -
V gene: TRBV2
CDR3 protein: CASKLSGTGTTEAFF
CDR3 DNA: TGTGCCAGCAAGCTTTCCGGGACAGGGACCACTGAAGCTTTCTTT

J gene: TRBJ1-3
D gene: -
clone size: -
V gene: TRBV9
CDR3 protein: CASSVASVSGNTIYF
CDR3 DNA: TGTGCCAGCAGCGTAGCATCGGTCTCTGGAAACACCATATATTTT

J gene: TRBJ2-1
D gene: -
clone size: -
V gene: TRBV3-1/TRBV3-2
CDR3 protein: CASSQEFGGWQFF
CDR3 DNA: TGTGCCAGCAGCCAAGAGTTCGGGGGATGGCAGTTCTTC

J gene: TRBJ1-5
D gene: -
clone size: -
V gene: TRBV12-5
CDR3 protein: CASGLGAGGTFQPQHF
CDR3 DNA: TGTGCTAGTGGTCTGGGAGCGGGGGGGACGTTTCAGCCCCAGCATTTT

J gene: TRBJ2-5
D gene: TRBD2
clone size: -
V gene: TRBV10-3
CDR3 protein: CAISPSGGGKETQYF
CDR3 DNA: TGTGCCATCAGCCCTAGCGGGGGGGGGAAAGAGACCCAGTACTTC

J gene: TRBJ2-1
D gene: TRBD2
clone size: -
V gene: TRBV6-5
CDR3 protein: CASSYTTSGAGEQFF
CDR3 DNA: TGTGCCAGCAGTTACACGACTAGCGGGGCCGGGGAGCAGTTCTTC

J gene: TRBJ2-2
D gene: TRBD2
clone size: -
V gene: TRBV19
CDR3 protein: CASSFYSGAAGELFF
CDR3 DNA: TGTGCCAGTAGTTTTTACAGCGGGGCGGCCGGGGAGCTGTTTTTT

J gene: TRBJ2-5
D gene: TRBD2
clone size: -
V gene: TRBV7-3
CDR3 protein: CASSLKGLAGGPGETQYF
CDR3 DNA: TGTGCCAGCAGCTTAAAGGGACTAGCGGGAGGGCCTGGGGAGACCCAGTACTTC

J gene: TRBJ1-4
D gene: -
clone size: -
V gene: TRBV7-6
CDR3 protein: CASSPLFATNEKLFF
CDR3 DNA: TGTGCCAGCAGCCCTCTCTTTGCAACTAATGAAAAACTGTTTTTT

J gene: TRBJ1-1
D gene: -
clone size: -
V gene: TRBV29-1
CDR3 protein: CSVFSGLPNAEAFF
CDR3 DNA: TGCAGCGTCTTCTCGGGACTTCCGAACGCTGAAGCTTTCTTT

J gene: TRBJ2-7
D gene: TRBD1
clone size: -
V gene: TRBV7-2
CDR3 protein: CASSPGTGGFYEQYF
CDR3 DNA: TGTGCCAGCAGCCCCGGGACAGGGGGCTTCTACGAGCAGTACTTC

J gene: TRBJ2-1
D gene: TRBD2
clone size: -
V gene: TRBV12-5
CDR3 protein: CASGGGSYNEQFF
CDR3 DNA: TGTGCTAGTGGGGGGGGGAGCTACAATGAGCAGTTCTTC

J gene: TRBJ2-1
D gene: -
clone size: -
V gene: TRBV12-3/TRBV12-4
CDR3 protein: CASRVPGYNEQFF
CDR3 DNA: TGTGCCAGCAGGGTACCGGGGTACAATGAGCAGTTCTTC

J gene: TRBJ1-1
D gene: TRBD1
clone size: -
V gene: TRBV5-6
CDR3 protein: CASSLEGQLNTEAFF
CDR3 DNA: TGTGCCAGCAGCTTGGAGGGACAGCTGAACACTGAAGCTTTCTTT

J gene: TRBJ2-1
D gene: TRBD2
clone size: -
V gene: TRBV28
CDR3 protein: CASSLPVGRNEQFF
CDR3 DNA: TGTGCCAGCAGTTTGCCGGTCGGGAGGAATGAGCAGTTCTTC

J gene: TRBJ2-7
D gene: -
clone size: -
V gene: TRBV12-3/TRBV12-4
CDR3 protein: CASTDHRDYEQYF
CDR3 DNA: TGTGCCAGCACGGATCACAGAGACTACGAGCAGTACTTC

J gene: TRBJ2-3
D gene: -
clone size: -
V gene: TRBV16
CDR3 protein: CASSRAGYFADTQYF
CDR3 DNA: TGTGCCAGCAGCCGCGCCGGGTACTTCGCAGATACGCAGTATTTT

J gene: TRBJ2-1
D gene: TRBD2
clone size: -
V gene: TRBV11-2
CDR3 protein: CASSLDLLSGAGNEQFF
CDR3 DNA: TGTGCCAGCAGCTTAGATCTCCTGAGCGGGGCGGGCAATGAGCAGTTCTTC

J gene: TRBJ1-1
D gene: -
clone size: -
V gene: TRBV2
CDR3 protein: CASLPGGVTEAFF
CDR3 DNA: TGTGCCAGCCTCCCGGGGGGGGTGACTGAAGCTTTCTTT

J gene: TRBJ2-2
D gene: TRBD1
clone size: -
V gene: TRBV7-2
CDR3 protein: CASSPRGGSNTGELFF
CDR3 DNA: TGTGCCAGCAGCCCGAGAGGGGGCTCGAACACCGGGGAGCTGTTTTTT

J gene: TRBJ2-7
D gene: TRBD2
clone size: -
V gene: TRBV7-2
CDR3 protein: CASSPRLAGHYEQYF
CDR3 DNA: TGTGCCAGCAGCCCGCGACTAGCGGGACACTACGAGCAGTACTTC

J gene: TRBJ1-2
D gene: TRBD1
clone size: -
V gene: TRBV24-1
CDR3 protein: CATSDPGTGAYGYTF
CDR3 DNA: TGTGCCACCAGTGATCCCGGGACAGGAGCCTATGGCTACACCTTC

J gene: TRBJ2-6
D gene: TRBD2
clone size: -
V gene: TRBV6-1
CDR3 protein: CASSEHPAGAFSGANVLTF
CDR3 DNA: TGTGCCAGCAGTGAACACCCAGCGGGGGCTTTCTCTGGGGCCAACGTCCTGACTTTC

J gene: TRBJ1-2
D gene: TRBD1
clone size: -
V gene: TRBV19
CDR3 protein: CASSPGQGAPNYGYTF
CDR3 DNA: TGTGCCAGTAGTCCGGGACAGGGGGCCCCTAACTATGGCTACACCTTC

J gene: TRBJ1-2
D gene: TRBD1
clone size: many
V gene: TRBV24-1
CDR3 protein: CATSDRTGGQGTF
CDR3 DNA: TGTGCCACCAGTGATCGAACAGGGGGACAGGGAACCTTC

J gene: TRBJ2-7
D gene: TRBD1
clone size: -
V gene: TRBV9
CDR3 protein: CASSVEGALPYEQYF
CDR3 DNA: TGTGCCAGCAGCGTCGAGGGGGCCCTTCCCTACGAGCAGTACTTC

J gene: TRBJ1-1
D gene: -
clone size: -
V gene: TRBV5-1
CDR3 protein: CASSPQQGLNTEAFF
CDR3 DNA: TGCGCCAGCAGCCCCCAACAGGGACTGAACACTGAAGCTTTCTTT

J gene: TRBJ2-1
D gene: TRBD1
clone size: -
V gene: TRBV6-1
CDR3 protein: CASSEAWDRGKHEQFF
CDR3 DNA: TGTGCCAGCAGTGAAGCTTGGGACAGGGGTAAGCATGAGCAGTTCTTC

J gene: TRBJ1-1
D gene: -
clone size: many
V gene: TRBV18
CDR3 protein: CASSPPPFTEAFF
CDR3 DNA: TGTGCCAGCTCACCACCCCCCTTCACTGAAGCTTTCTTT

J gene: TRBJ2-7
D gene: TRBD2
clone size: -
V gene: TRBV27
CDR3 protein: CASRGTSSYEQYF
CDR3 DNA: TGTGCCAGCAGGGGGACTAGCTCCTACGAGCAGTACTTC

J gene: TRBJ2-3
D gene: -
clone size: -
V gene: TRBV4-1
CDR3 protein: CASSNTTWGLEYTQYF
CDR3 DNA: TGCGCCAGCAGCAACACCACCTGGGGCCTTGAATATACGCAGTATTTT

J gene: TRBJ2-1
D gene: TRBD2
clone size: -
V gene: TRBV6-5
CDR3 protein: CASSWTSGSNEQFF
CDR3 DNA: TGTGCCAGCTCCTGGACTAGCGGGAGCAATGAGCAGTTCTTC

J gene: TRBJ2-5
D gene: -
clone size: -
V gene: TRBV6-5
CDR3 protein: CASTTSLEETQYF
CDR3 DNA: TGTGCCAGCACCACTTCCTTAGAAGAGACCCAGTACTTC

J gene: TRBJ1-1
D gene: -
clone size: -
V gene: TRBV18
CDR3 protein: CASSQATANTEAFF
CDR3 DNA: TGTGCCAGCTCACAAGCCACAGCGAACACTGAAGCTTTCTTT

J gene: TRBJ2-5
D gene: -
clone size: -
V gene: TRBV4-1
CDR3 protein: CASSSLEETQYF
CDR3 DNA: TGCGCCAGCAGCTCTCTCGAAGAGACCCAGTACTTC

J gene: TRBJ1-5
D gene: TRBD1
clone size: -
V gene: TRBV28
CDR3 protein: CASIRDRNQPQHF
CDR3 DNA: TGTGCCAGCATCCGGGACAGAAATCAGCCCCAGCATTTT

J gene: TRBJ1-2
D gene: -
clone size: -
V gene: TRBV27
CDR3 protein: CASKKIGEPNYGYTF
CDR3 DNA: TGTGCCAGCAAAAAGATTGGGGAGCCTAACTATGGCTACACCTTC

J gene: TRBJ1-4
D gene: -
clone size: -
V gene: TRBV7-2
CDR3 protein: CASSKEPLDEKLFF
CDR3 DNA: TGTGCCAGCAGCAAAGAACCACTAGATGAAAAACTGTTTTTT

J gene: TRBJ1-2
D gene: -
clone size: -
V gene: TRBV4-3
CDR3 protein: CASREVGGGGYTF
CDR3 DNA: TGCGCCAGCAGAGAGGTCGGGGGGGGTGGCTACACCTTC

J gene: TRBJ1-1
D gene: -
clone size: -
V gene: TRBV20-1
CDR3 protein: CSASEGGGSEAFF
CDR3 DNA: TGCAGTGCTAGTGAGGGCGGGGGGTCTGAAGCTTTCTTT

J gene: TRBJ2-4
D gene: -
clone size: -
V gene: TRBV19
CDR3 protein: CASRGGDLLAKNIQYF
CDR3 DNA: TGTGCCAGTAGAGGCGGAGATTTACTAGCCAAAAACATTCAGTACTTC

J gene: TRBJ2-7
D gene: TRBD2
clone size: -
V gene: TRBV18
CDR3 protein: CASSPPSSGNSYEQYF
CDR3 DNA: TGTGCCAGCTCACCACCTTCTAGCGGGAACTCCTACGAGCAGTACTTC